The rows below give T cell receptor beta chains drawn from one sample of a study of T cell responses to AZD1222 COVID-19 vaccine. Clones were sequenced by immunoSEQ multiplex PCR, and TCRdb holds only the in-frame ones, with some missing. The sample holds 100,000 to 120,000 clones, roughly 90% seen once. Material: peripheral blood, obtained on day 0 of MenACWY control vaccination. These receptor sequences come from an adult in good health. The CDR3 runs from the conserved cysteine through the conserved F or W. A D gene is named only where the DNA matches it firmly. Clone size is shown for a subset of rows, as once, few, many or a class of expanded clone.

j_call v_call d_call clone_size cdr3_nt cdr3_aa
TRBJ2-2 TRBV5-4 TRBD1 NA TGTGCCAGCAGCTTGGGCGACAGGGAAGCCGGGGAGCTGTTTTTT CASSLGDREAGELFF
TRBJ1-1 TRBV9 NA NA TGTGCCAGCAGCGTCGAATGGGGACGGGCTTTCTTT CASSVEWGRAFF
TRBJ1-6 TRBV5-1 TRBD1 NA TGCGCCAGCAGCTTAGGGGGCTTTGGTAATTCACCCCTCCACTTT CASSLGGFGNSPLHF
TRBJ2-1 TRBV11-2 NA NA TGTGCCAGCAGCTTGGACTCATCCTCCTACAATGAGCAGTTCTTC CASSLDSSSYNEQFF
TRBJ2-2 TRBV9 NA NA TGTGCCAGCTCGTACCCCAGCGCGAACACCGGGGAGCTGTTTTTT CASSYPSANTGELFF
TRBJ2-1 TRBV27 TRBD2 NA TGTGCCAGCAGTTTAAGCGGGGGGGACCCCTACAATGAGCAGTTCTTC CASSLSGGDPYNEQFF
TRBJ2-3 TRBV7-2 NA NA TGTGCCAGCAGCTTGGCAGATACGCAGTATTTT CASSLADTQYF
TRBJ2-6 TRBV6-5 NA NA TGTGCCAGCAGCAGCTCTGGGGCCAACGTCCTGACTTTC CASSSSGANVLTF
TRBJ2-3 TRBV2 NA NA TGTGCCAGCAGTGTGGCTAGCGTGGGAGATACGCAGTATTTT CASSVASVGDTQYF
TRBJ1-1 TRBV28 NA NA TGTGCCAGCAGTTTCGGGGTAATGAACACTGAAGCTTTCTTT CASSFGVMNTEAFF
TRBJ1-2 TRBV4-3 TRBD1 NA TGCGCCAGCAGCCAAGATATTTATATTTCCGGGACAGGCCTAGGGGGCTACACCTTC CASSQDIYISGTGLGGYTF
TRBJ2-7 TRBV2 NA NA TGTGCCAGCAGCGACTGGACGGCCGAGCAGTACTTC CASSDWTAEQYF
TRBJ1-2 TRBV2 NA NA TGTGCCAGCCGACTTCCCGAGGGATATGGCTACACCTTC CASRLPEGYGYTF
TRBJ1-6 TRBV5-1 NA NA TGCGCCAGCAGCTTGGCCCAGGGAAATTCACCCCTCCACTTT CASSLAQGNSPLHF
TRBJ1-3 TRBV9 NA NA TGTGCCAGCAGCTCCCCCCCAGACTCTGGAAACACCATATATTTT CASSSPPDSGNTIYF
TRBJ1-2 TRBV7-9 TRBD1 NA TGTGCCAGCAGCCCACGGGACAGCGGCTATGGCTACACCTTC CASSPRDSGYGYTF
TRBJ2-7 TRBV2 NA NA TGTGCCAGCAGTGAGGTGGCCTACGAGCAGTACTTC CASSEVAYEQYF
TRBJ1-1 TRBV4-3 TRBD1 NA TGCGCCAGCAGCCAAGGGACAGGGATGAACACTGAAGCTTTCTTT CASSQGTGMNTEAFF
TRBJ2-6 TRBV11-2 TRBD1 NA TGTGCCAGCAGCTTAGTTCTGGGACAGGCCCCTGGGGCCAACGTCCTGACTTTC CASSLVLGQAPGANVLTF
TRBJ1-1 TRBV9 TRBD1 NA TGTGCCAGCAGCGTGGCCCCAGGGGGCGAGGAAGCTTTCTTT CASSVAPGGEEAFF
TRBJ1-2 TRBV2 TRBD1 NA TGTGCCAGCAGCCGGACAGGGGACAACTATGGCTACACCTTC CASSRTGDNYGYTF
TRBJ1-1 TRBV5-1 NA NA TGCGCCAGCAGCTTTCAGGGCCCGAACACTGAAGCTTTCTTT CASSFQGPNTEAFF
TRBJ2-1 TRBV25-1 NA NA TGTGCCAGCAGTGAACGGGGGGAAGGGGGCAGGGGAAATGAGCAGTTCTTC CASSERGEGGRGNEQFF
TRBJ1-2 TRBV15 TRBD1 NA TGTGCCACCAGTTTGAGGGACAGGGGGCTCTATGGCTACACCTTC CATSLRDRGLYGYTF
TRBJ1-1 TRBV7-3 NA once TGTGCCAGCAGCCCACAGGGCATGAACACTGAAGCTTTCTTT CASSPQGMNTEAFF
TRBJ1-6 TRBV6-6 NA NA TGTGCCAGCAGTCAGGCCCAGGGCCGATTCAACTATAATTCACCCCTCCACTTT CASSQAQGRFNYNSPLHF
TRBJ2-7 TRBV7-9 NA NA TGTGCCAGCAGCCAAGATCAGGACTACGAGCAGTACTTC CASSQDQDYEQYF
TRBJ1-1 TRBV27 NA once TGTGCCAGCAAGGGAGGAAGTAACACTGAAGCTTTCTTT CASKGGSNTEAFF
TRBJ2-7 TRBV3-1/TRBV3-2 NA NA TGTGCCAGCAGCCAAGGTTGGTGGGGGGCAGGCGAGCAGTACTTC CASSQGWWGAGEQYF
TRBJ2-3 TRBV7-8 TRBD1 NA TGTGCCAGCAGCTCGACAGGGTCATATGACACAGATACGCAGTATTTT CASSSTGSYDTDTQYF
TRBJ1-4 TRBV5-1 NA NA TGCGCCAGCAGCGTCAGAGCAACTAATGAAAAACTGTTTTTT CASSVRATNEKLFF
TRBJ1-1 TRBV5-4 TRBD1 NA TGTGCCAGCAGCTACGACAGGGCGGGTGAAGCTTTCTTT CASSYDRAGEAFF
TRBJ2-1 TRBV28 NA NA TGTGCCAGCAGGGTCGATCAGGGGTCCTACAATGAGCAGTTCTTC CASRVDQGSYNEQFF
TRBJ2-7 TRBV4-1 NA NA TGCGCCAGCAGCCAAGTGCCAGGGGCCCAATATGAACGGTACTTC CASSQVPGAQYERYF
TRBJ1-2 TRBV6-5 TRBD1 NA TGTGCCAGCAGACCACAGGGGTTTGACTATGGCTACACCTTC CASRPQGFDYGYTF
TRBJ1-5 TRBV6-5 NA NA TGTGCCAGCAGAAGCAGGGATGTTCGTCAGCCCCAGCATTTT CASRSRDVRQPQHF
TRBJ1-1 TRBV18 NA NA TGTGCCAGCTCACCAACGGACGGAAACACTGAAGCTTTCTTT CASSPTDGNTEAFF
TRBJ1-5 TRBV19 NA NA TGTGCCAGTAGTGCAGTCAGGGCGCGACATCAGCCCCAGCATTTT CASSAVRARHQPQHF
TRBJ1-4 TRBV9 NA NA TGTGCCAGCAGCGTAGTTCAAAGCGACGAAAAACTGTTTTTT CASSVVQSDEKLFF
TRBJ1-6 TRBV18 TRBD1 once TGTGCCAGCTCACCCTGGGACAGGGGGCGTAATTCACCCCTCCACTTT CASSPWDRGRNSPLHF
TRBJ2-3 TRBV7-3 TRBD2 NA TGTGCCAGCAGCCCTAGCGGGGGTGGAGAAACAGATACGCAGTATTTT CASSPSGGGETDTQYF
TRBJ1-2 TRBV19 NA few TGTGCCAGTAGTTATACATCGAACTATGGCTACACCTTC CASSYTSNYGYTF
TRBJ2-1 TRBV9 TRBD2 NA TGTGCCAGCAGTGCCCGCGGGGGGAGCTCCTACAATGAGCAGTTCTTC CASSARGGSSYNEQFF
TRBJ2-7 TRBV4-1 TRBD1 NA TGCGCCAGCAGCCAAGTCGCAGGGGGACCTTACGAGCAGTACTTC CASSQVAGGPYEQYF
TRBJ1-2 TRBV9 TRBD1 NA TGTGCCAGCAGCGGGCCCCCCGGGACAGACTATGGCTACACCTTC CASSGPPGTDYGYTF